This T cell receptor (beta chain) was identified during a study of identical twins' blood T cells. The study's findings and limits: Twins shared more top CDR3 clonotypes than unrelated donors did.

Six healthy women, forming three identical twin pairs, donated samples. Points on this clonotype: Its target is not known.

CDR1 is SQVTM and CDR2 is ANQGSEA in the germline V gene. Trimming stripped 4 bases from V and 4 bases from J, with 17 bases between. This CDR3 is built from 15 residues. TCRdb re-analysed the 5' RACE reads in MiXCR, keeping a single row per CDR3 protein. The sample has 300,000 to 450,000 distinct CDR3 sequences, about 28% seen once. The sample was PBMCs. The V call is TRBV29-1, the J call TRBJ2-1; D gene unclear. This TCR was sampled from a woman aged 18 to 55 in good health. The CDR3 is CSVGATRKGYNEQFF. The DNA for the CDR3 is TGCAGCGTTGGGGCCACACGGAAAGGTTACAATGAGCAGTTCTTC.